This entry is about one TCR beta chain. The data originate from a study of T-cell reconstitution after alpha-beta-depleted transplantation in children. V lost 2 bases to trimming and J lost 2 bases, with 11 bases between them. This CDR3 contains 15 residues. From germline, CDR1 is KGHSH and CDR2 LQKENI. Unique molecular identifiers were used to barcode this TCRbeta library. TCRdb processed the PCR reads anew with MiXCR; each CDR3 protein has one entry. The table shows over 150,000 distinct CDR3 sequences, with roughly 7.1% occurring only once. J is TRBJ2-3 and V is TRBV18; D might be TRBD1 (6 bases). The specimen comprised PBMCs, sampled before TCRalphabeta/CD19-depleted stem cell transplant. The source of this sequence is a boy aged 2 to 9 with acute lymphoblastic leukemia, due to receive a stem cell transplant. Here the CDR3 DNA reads TGTGCCAGCTCACCAAATGGACAGCACACAGATACGCAGTATTTT. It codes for CASSPNGQHTDTQYF.